This passage covers 16 T cell receptor beta chains from one sample sequenced in a study of type 1 regulatory T cells. TCRdb reprocessed the reads with MiXCR, giving one entry per CDR3 protein. Of 70,000 or so distinct CDR3 sequences listed, 20% to 25% are singletons. Overall study findings and caveats: Tr1 cells had a more restricted TCR repertoire than non-Tr1 cells.

Antigen specificity for these receptors is unknown. The sequenced sample consisted of cultured type 1 regulatory T (Tr1) cells, either the whole culture or a sorted fraction (not recorded which). The receptors here all came from a human donor in good health.

This clonotype is labeled medium-sized. The chain recombines TRBV29-1 with TRBJ2-2; D is uncertain. This CDR3 contains 15 residues. Germline V gene lookup returns CDR1 SQVTM and CDR2 ANQGSEA. With 4 bases removed from V and 1 base from J, the gap between germline ends came to 13 bases. The CDR3: CSVVYGSLNTGELFF. The CDR3 DNA sequence: TGCAGCGTTGTGTACGGGTCATTGAACACCGGGGAGCTGTTTTTT.

This clonotype occurred a few times. V and J are TRBV20-1 and TRBJ2-3, with a possible D match to TRBD2 (5 bases). This CDR3 has 12 amino acids. CDR1 is DFQATT and CDR2 is SNEGSKA in the germline V gene (reference sequence). V was shortened by 2 bases and J by 7 bases, with 10 bases between the two germline ends. DNA for the CDR3: TGCAGTGCTAGACCCACGGGGAATACGCAGTATTTT. Amino acids: CSARPTGNTQYF.

The V call is TRBV6-6, the J call TRBJ1-2; the D is unclear. Germline V lookup: CDR1 MNHNY, CDR2 SVGAGI (reference sequence). The CDR3 loop spans 14 amino acids. Trimming pared 7 bases from V and 8 bases from J, leaving 20 bases between. The CDR3 region is CASKVGSGGQGYTF. CDR3 nucleotides: TGTGCCAGCAAGGTTGGGTCCGGCGGGCAAGGCTACACCTTC.

Only a few counts were recorded for this clonotype. The gene calls are TRBV7-2 and TRBJ2-3, with a weak D call TRBD1 (6 bases). Looked up from germline, CDR1 is SGHTA and CDR2 is FQGNSA. This CDR3 comprises 16 residues. Trimming removed 3 bases from V and 2 bases from J, with 15 bases in between. The CDR3 DNA is TGTGCCAGCAGCTTGAGACCGGGACAACCCACAGATACGCAGTATTTT. It specifies CASSLRPGQPTDTQYF.

There are a few counts of this clonotype. This chain connects TRBV24-1 to TRBJ2-7; 8 bases are shared with TRBD2. This CDR3 has 13 residues. V lost 2 bases and J lost 7; bases outside the gene matches: 3. The germline gives CDR1 KGHDR, CDR2 SFDVKD. CDR3 in DNA: TGTGCCACCAGTGATTCGGGACTAGAAGAGCAGTACTTC. It is translated as CATSDSGLEEQYF.

This clonotype has only a few counts. This chain links TRBV7-2 with TRBJ2-2, with D unclear. Germline values: CDR1 SGHTA, CDR2 FQGNSA. This CDR3 is 13 amino acids long. The germline V and J ends were trimmed by 5 bases and 7 bases, with 11 bases remaining between them. CDR3 sequence: CASSPSRVGELFF. CDR3 coding DNA: TGTGCCAGCAGCCCCTCCCGAGTCGGGGAGCTGTTTTTT.

This clonotype was counted a few times. The germline gene is not matched at one end of the junction; a read error may be the cause. The chain is built from TRBV5-1 and TRBJ2-1; 7 bases fit TRBD2. The CDR3 runs 15 residues. Germline V gene lookup returns CDR1 SGHRS and CDR2 YFSETQ. The CDR3 loop is CTSSPLGEGYNEQFF. The CDR3 DNA sequence: TGCACCAGCAGCCCGTTGGGGGAGGGCTACAATGAGCAGTTCTTC.

The chain carries TRBV24-1 and TRBJ2-5; D perhaps matches TRBD1 (6 bases). V was clipped by 3 bases and J by 2 bases, with 9 bases between them. Germline CDR1 is KGHDR and CDR2 is SFDVKD. CDR3 size: 14 residues. The CDR3 protein is CATSDPGTQETQYF. The CDR3 nucleotides read TGTGCCACCAGTGATCCCGGGACACAAGAGACCCAGTACTTC.

Turning to this clonotype: The CDR3 ends on some other residue instead of the conserved phenylalanine or tryptophan, so this is likely a read error. The chain employs TRBV5-1 and TRBJ2-1, with TRBD1 as a possible D gene (7 bases). The J call may be wrong; the DNA end is better matched by TRBJ2-7. This CDR3 is 13 amino acids long. Germline V gene lookup returns CDR1 SGHRS and CDR2 YFSETQ. The CDR3 region has the DNA TGCGCCAGCAGCGCGGGACAGATCTACGAGCAGTACTAC. Translation gives CASSAGQIYEQYY.

This clonotype is a singleton in its sample. The rearrangement joins TRBV20-1 to TRBJ2-7, with TRBD2 matching 12 bases. Per the germline V gene, CDR1 is DFQATT and CDR2 is SNEGSKA (reference sequence). With V trimmed by 6 bases and J by 2 bases, 8 bases remained unmatched. The CDR3 contains 15 residues. CDR3: CSAERTSGRTYEQYF. In DNA form, the CDR3 reads TGCAGTGCCGAAAGAACTAGCGGGAGGACCTACGAGCAGTACTTC.

The J gene is TRBJ2-2, the V gene TRBV7-2; D not certain. V was trimmed by 2 bases and J by 11 bases, leaving 9 bases between them. Looked up from germline, CDR1 is SGHTA and CDR2 is FQGNSA. This CDR3 has 12 amino acids. CDR3 sequence (DNA): TGTGCCAGCAGCTTATTCGGCGGAGAGCTGTTTTTT. It is translated as CASSLFGGELFF.

This sequence joins TRBV5-1 and TRBJ1-2, with 8 bases fitting TRBD1. The CDR3 has 14 amino acids. The germline gives CDR1 SGHRS, CDR2 YFSETQ. V shed 4 bases and J 8 bases; nucleotides not matched to a gene: 10. The CDR3 DNA reads as TGCGCCAGCAGCCAGGGGGCCGTTCTCTCCGGCTACACCTTC. Protein: CASSQGAVLSGYTF.

This clonotype appeared a few times. This rearrangement joins TRBV7-3 to TRBJ2-1; 7 bases agree with TRBD1. CDR1 SGHTA and CDR2 FQGTGA come from the germline V gene. V shed 3 bases and J 5 bases; nucleotides not matched to a gene: 7. The CDR3 loop spans 15 amino acids. The DNA of the CDR3 is TGTGCCAGCAGCTTCGGACAGGCCCTAAACAATGAGCAGTTCTTC. It codes for CASSFGQALNNEQFF.

In this sample, this clonotype turned up a few times. This rearrangement joins TRBV20-1 to TRBJ1-2; possibly TRBD1 for D (5 bases). V lost 5 bases, J lost 7 bases, and 14 bases lay in between. The CDR3 sequence is 12 residues long. The germline V gene has CDR1 DFQATT and CDR2 SNEGSKA (reference sequence). CDR3 sequence reads: CSAPQWGGGYTF. As DNA, the CDR3 is TGCAGTGCTCCCCAATGGGGGGGTGGCTACACCTTC.

In this sample, this clonotype turned up many times. The V gene is TRBV29-1, the J gene TRBJ1-1; 7 nucleotides align to TRBD1. This CDR3 has 14 amino acids. Germline V lookup: CDR1 SQVTM, CDR2 ANQGSEA. Unmatched junction bases numbered 4, after V lost 0 bases and J lost 3 bases. CDR3 coding DNA: TGCAGCGTTGAAGATACAGGGGCCCACACTGAAGCTTTCTTT. As protein: CSVEDTGAHTEAFF.

This clonotype was observed a few times. The chain combines TRBV3-1 with TRBJ1-1; D is possibly TRBD1 (5 bases). Trimming pared 0 bases from V and 7 bases from J, leaving 9 bases between. The CDR3 spans 13 residues. Germline V lookup: CDR1 LGHDT, CDR2 YNNKEL (reference sequence). DNA of the CDR3: TGTGCCAGCAGCCAAGATGGGGCACGTGAAGCTTTCTTT. The encoded protein is CASSQDGAREAFF.